This T cell receptor beta chain was sequenced in a study of beta chain features in type 1 diabetes (dated by TCRdb to the late 2010s). In terms of the full investigation: No differences in mean age, gender distribution, total cell number or subset yield were found between patients and healthy donors. The study compared TCRB repertoires of sorted circulating CD4+ T cell subsets between recently diagnosed type 1 diabetes patients and matched healthy donors. Regulatory and stem cell-like memory subsets were isolated from only 8 patients and about 8 healthy donors, whereas naive and central memory subsets came from all 30 or so donors. A total of 85 million to 140 million sorted cells were examined across all samples, and the number of cells per subset was strongly correlated with RNA yield.

A single peripheral blood draw of 90 to 150 mL on average was collected from each donor into heparinised tubes. A BD FACSAria II was used to sort naive, central memory, regulatory and stem cell-like memory CD4+ T cells with a panel that included CD45RO, CCR7, CD25, CD127, CD95 and CD27. All sorted populations exceeded 98% purity. PBMCs were separated immediately by Lymphoprep density gradient centrifugation and were stained directly, without being cultured. To minimize batch effects, samples were stained and sorted in pairs, one healthy donor with one patient per experiment. About this clone itself: There is no known antigen for this receptor. Base-call qualities are not available, and no considerably larger clone is one nucleotide away.

The entire isolated RNA was reverse transcribed using the High Capacity cDNA Reverse Transcription Kit, and thus expressed TCRB transcripts were sequenced. Deep immunoSEQ sequencing was applied to naive, central memory and regulatory T cell samples, giving an average of about 3.7 million total reads per sample. Sorted cells were lysed in RLT buffer and RNA was extracted with DNase-treated RNeasy Micro or Mini kits, depending on cell number. Each cell subset was processed separately to prevent cross-contamination, with patient and healthy donor samples processed together. The immunoSEQ multiplex PCR was used to amplify TCRB sequences from cDNA, generating 87-bp fragments that spanned the CDR3 region. Sequencing of the amplicons was done on the Illumina HiSeq platform. The published analysis was carried out like this. Synthetic template baselines were used to correct PCR bias computationally, reads within Hamming distance 2 were collapsed together, and singletons that could not be merged were discarded. Reads were aligned to IMGT to assign V, D and J genes, CDR3 length, and insertions or deletions at six rearrangement sites. Within each subset, clonotype counts were normalized to the number of sorted cells before true diversity and Gini coefficients were calculated with the tcR R package. The overlap coefficient, calculated on TCRB nucleotide sequences, was used to quantify repertoire sharing. As a proxy for the pre-selection repertoire, out-of-frame TCRB sequences from naive cells were analyzed. TCRdb took this table from immuneACCESS and kept in-frame rearrangements with V and J called. Such tables lack part of the clones; where checked against another copy, unresolved V genes explain under half of the gap, and the rest is unexplained. V and J calls and clone size are as listed in that table; D and trimming were resolved from the DNA. The sample table holds hundreds of thousands of clones, of which about a sixth were seen once. The ten largest make up approximately 0.093% of the sample.

CDR1 and CDR2 are drawn from the germline V gene: MGHDK, SYGVNS. The CDR3, cysteine through phenylalanine, is 14 amino acids long. Only the CDR3 DNA is retained, 42 bases long and in frame from the first base. V is shortened by 8 bases, J by 0 bases, and the region joining them spans 10 bases. Paper-wide results and their limitations: Because cDNA was sequenced instead of genomic DNA, activated cells with high expression could be over-represented, although the groups did not differ in activation or CD3 levels. Naive, central memory and regulatory TCRB repertoires appeared to be more similar among patients than among healthy donors. At VDJ recombination sites, patients with type 1 diabetes made fewer insertions and deleted more nucleotides, a pattern implying thymic rearrangement abnormalities. Shorter templates might have been favored by PCR, but patient and control samples were amplified and corrected together, so both groups would have been affected equally by any skew. Because the HLA sub-analyses included only small numbers of individuals, any influence of HLA type on TCRB rearrangement was left unresolved. In all four CD4+ subsets, TCRB CDR3 length was moderately but significantly shorter in type 1 diabetes patients.

Here the chain combines TRBV25-1 and TRBJ2-2; possibly the D gene is TRBD2, per 6 matching bases. The sequence was obtained from a man between 18 and 29 years old in good health. Material: naive CD4+ T cells from blood. The cell subset or site label of this sample denotes: true naive CD4+ T cells. The CDR3 in this case is CASYSGANTGELFF. The DNA sequence is as follows: TGTGCCAGCTATAGCGGCGCGAACACCGGGGAGCTGTTTTTT.